This TCR beta chain emerged from a study of cytomegalovirus exposure and HLA in healthy donors. Overall study results and limits: Apparent HLA restriction characterized most CMV-associated TCR beta chains in a later analysis. It was likely that a cluster of highly shared sequence variants was a sequencing artifact. Reports described diagnosis of cytomegalovirus status by the classifier as highly specific and sensitive.

With respect to this clone: What it binds is unknown.

Both 60 Vbeta primers and 13 Jbeta primers went into the PCR. Original data processing: Approximately 79 million unique TCR beta chains, about 11 million of them shared, were counted by a later analysis. Clones were read by immunoSEQ multiplex PCR, and TCRdb kept only the in-frame ones, dropping some. The DNA gave D and trimming, while V, J and clone size come from that table. The sample consists of 100,000 to 150,000 clones, about 9.1% of them appearing once. What was sequenced was PBMCs. This TCR derives from a woman aged 40 to 55 in good health and CMV-seropositive.

The CDR3 DNA follows: TGTGCCAGCAGTGGGGGAGGGACAGGGGGTCAGCCCCAGCATTTT. This sequence encodes CASSGGGTGGQPQHF. This rearrangement joins TRBV6-1 to TRBJ1-5; 11 bases align to TRBD1. CDR3 size: 15 residues. Germline values: CDR1 MNHNS, CDR2 SASEGT. J lost 6 bases, V lost 4 bases, and 5 bases had no gene match.